This T cell receptor beta chain appears in the sequencing data of a study of shared clonotypes between healthy human individuals. DNA at 150 to 250 ng, about 30,000 T cell genomes, went into sorted-subset replicate PCRs. Assay: immunoSEQ multiplex PCR; the TCRdb copy retains only in-frame clones and omits some. This sample has about 1 million clones, with under 80% found just once. V was pared by 7 bases and J by 4 bases, with 15 bases between. This CDR3 has 14 residues. Germline-derived CDR1 and CDR2 are MNHNS and SASEGT. Sequencing was done on a sample of memory CD4+ T cells sorted from blood. The subset: CD45RA-negative fraction. This clonotype originated in a man between 18 and 29 years old in good health. V usage is TRBV6-1 and J usage is TRBJ2-3; the D gene could be TRBD1 or TRBD2 (5 bases each). The CDR3 DNA reads as TGTGCCAGCAATCCGGGACGGAGCTCAGATACGCAGTATTTT. Translating gives CASNPGRSSDTQYF.